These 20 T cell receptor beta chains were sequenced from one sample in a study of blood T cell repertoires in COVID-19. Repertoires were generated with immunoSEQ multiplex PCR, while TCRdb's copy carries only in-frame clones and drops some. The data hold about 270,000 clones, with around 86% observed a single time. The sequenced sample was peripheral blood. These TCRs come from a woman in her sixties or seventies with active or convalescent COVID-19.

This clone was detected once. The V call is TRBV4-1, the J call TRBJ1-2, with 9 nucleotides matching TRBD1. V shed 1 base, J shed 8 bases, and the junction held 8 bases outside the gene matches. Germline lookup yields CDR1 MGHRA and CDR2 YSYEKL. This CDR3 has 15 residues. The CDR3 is CASSQGTGGADGYTF. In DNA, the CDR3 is TGCGCCAGCAGCCAAGGAACAGGGGGCGCGGACGGCTACACCTTC.

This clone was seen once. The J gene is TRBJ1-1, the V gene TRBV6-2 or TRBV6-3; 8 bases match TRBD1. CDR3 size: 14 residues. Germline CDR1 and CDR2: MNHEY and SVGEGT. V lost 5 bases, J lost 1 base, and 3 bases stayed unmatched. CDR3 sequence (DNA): TGTGCCAGCAGTGACACAGGGGGGAACACTGAAGCTTTCTTT. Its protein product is CASSDTGGNTEAFF.

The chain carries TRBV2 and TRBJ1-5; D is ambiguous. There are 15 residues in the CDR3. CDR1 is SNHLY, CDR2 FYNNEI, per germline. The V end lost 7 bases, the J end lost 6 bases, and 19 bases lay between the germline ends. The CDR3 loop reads CASTSNLGRGQPQHF. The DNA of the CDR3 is TGTGCCAGCACCAGTAACTTGGGTCGGGGTCAGCCCCAGCATTTT. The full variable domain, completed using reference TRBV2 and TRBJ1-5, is EPEVTQTPSHQVTQMGQEVILRCVPISNHLYFYWYRQILGQKVEFLVSFYNNEISEKSEIFDDQFSVERPDGSNFTLKIRSTKLEDSAMYFCASTSNLGRGQPQHFGDGTRLSIL.

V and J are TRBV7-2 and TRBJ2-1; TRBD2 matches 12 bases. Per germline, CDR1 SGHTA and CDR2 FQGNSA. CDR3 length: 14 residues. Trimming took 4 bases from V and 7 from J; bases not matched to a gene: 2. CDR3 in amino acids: CASSSSGGVNEQFF. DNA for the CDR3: TGTGCCAGCAGCTCTAGCGGGGGGGTTAATGAGCAGTTCTTC.

In DNA, the CDR3 is TGTGCCAGCAGCAGCTACCCCGCCCTTACTAGCGGGTGGGCGGAGACCCAGTACTTC. It is translated as CASSSYPALTSGWAETQYF. The J gene is TRBJ2-5, the V gene TRBV6-2 or TRBV6-3, with 9 positions matching TRBD2. V gave up 6 bases and J gave up 5 bases; unmatched junction bases: 22. The germline gives CDR1 MNHEY, CDR2 SVGEGT. The CDR3 has 19 residues.

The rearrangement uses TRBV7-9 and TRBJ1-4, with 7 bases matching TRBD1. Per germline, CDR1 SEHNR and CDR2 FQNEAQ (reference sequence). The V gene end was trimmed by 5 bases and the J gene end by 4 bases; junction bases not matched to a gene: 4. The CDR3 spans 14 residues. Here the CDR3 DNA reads TGTGCCAGCAGCCTGGGACAGTATAATGAAAAACTGTTTTTT. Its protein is CASSLGQYNEKLFF.

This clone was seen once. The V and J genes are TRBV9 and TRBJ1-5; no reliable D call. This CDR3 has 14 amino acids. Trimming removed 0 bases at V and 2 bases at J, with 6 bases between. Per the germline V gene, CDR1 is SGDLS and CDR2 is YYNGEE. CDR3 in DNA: TGTGCCAGCAGCGTAGGCAGTGGCAATCAGCCCCAGCATTTT. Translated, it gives CASSVGSGNQPQHF.

DNA for the CDR3: TGTGCCAGCAGCTCCCGGGGGGGCTATGGCTACACCTTC. Amino acids: CASSSRGGYGYTF. This chain links TRBV5-4 with TRBJ1-2, with a weak D call TRBD1 (5 bases). The germline CDR1 and CDR2 sequences are SGHNT and YYREEE (reference sequence). There are 13 residues in the CDR3. Trimming removed 3 bases from V and 4 bases from J, with 10 bases in between.

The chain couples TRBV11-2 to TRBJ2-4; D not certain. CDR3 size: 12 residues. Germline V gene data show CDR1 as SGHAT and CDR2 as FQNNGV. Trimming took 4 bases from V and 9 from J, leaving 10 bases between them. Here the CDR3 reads CASSYSVGIQYF. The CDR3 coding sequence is TGTGCCAGCAGCTACAGTGTTGGCATTCAGTACTTC.

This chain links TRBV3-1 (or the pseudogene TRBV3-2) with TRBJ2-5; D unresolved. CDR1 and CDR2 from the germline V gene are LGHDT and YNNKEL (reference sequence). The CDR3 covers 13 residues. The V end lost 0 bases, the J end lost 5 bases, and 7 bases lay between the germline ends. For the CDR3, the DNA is TGTGCCAGCAGCCAAGATGTTGAGGAGACCCAGTACTTC. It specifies CASSQDVEETQYF.

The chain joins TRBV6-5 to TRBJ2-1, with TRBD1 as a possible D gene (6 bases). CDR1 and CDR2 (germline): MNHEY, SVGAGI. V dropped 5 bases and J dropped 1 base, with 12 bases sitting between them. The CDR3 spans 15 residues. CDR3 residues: CASSQIRGSYNEQFF. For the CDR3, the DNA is TGTGCCAGCAGTCAAATCAGGGGTTCCTACAATGAGCAGTTCTTC.

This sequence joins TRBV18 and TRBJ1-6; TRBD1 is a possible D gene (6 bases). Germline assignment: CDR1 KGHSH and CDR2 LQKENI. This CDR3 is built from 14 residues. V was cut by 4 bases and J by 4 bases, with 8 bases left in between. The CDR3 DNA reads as TGTGCCAGCTCACGGGGGCAATATAATTCACCCCTCCACTTT. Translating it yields CASSRGQYNSPLHF.

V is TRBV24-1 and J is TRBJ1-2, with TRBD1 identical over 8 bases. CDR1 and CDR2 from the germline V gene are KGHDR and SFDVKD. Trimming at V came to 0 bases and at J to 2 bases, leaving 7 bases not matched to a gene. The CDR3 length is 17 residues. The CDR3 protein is CATSDLGQGGVNYGYTF. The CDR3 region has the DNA TGTGCCACCAGTGATTTGGGACAGGGAGGGGTAAACTATGGCTACACCTTC.

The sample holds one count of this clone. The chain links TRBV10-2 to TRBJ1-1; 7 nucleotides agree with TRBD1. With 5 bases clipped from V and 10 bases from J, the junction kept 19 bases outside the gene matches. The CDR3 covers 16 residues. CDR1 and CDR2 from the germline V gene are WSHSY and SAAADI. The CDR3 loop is CASSSGTVITLKSAFF. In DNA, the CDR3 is TGCGCCAGCAGTTCCGGGACAGTGATAACACTTAAGTCAGCTTTCTTT.

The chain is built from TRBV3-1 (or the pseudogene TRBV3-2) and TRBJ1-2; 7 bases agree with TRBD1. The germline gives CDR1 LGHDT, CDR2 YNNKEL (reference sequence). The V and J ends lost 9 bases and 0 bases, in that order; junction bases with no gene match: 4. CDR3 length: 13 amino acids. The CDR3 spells CASTGQPNYGYTF. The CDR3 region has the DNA TGTGCCAGTACGGGACAGCCTAACTATGGCTACACCTTC.

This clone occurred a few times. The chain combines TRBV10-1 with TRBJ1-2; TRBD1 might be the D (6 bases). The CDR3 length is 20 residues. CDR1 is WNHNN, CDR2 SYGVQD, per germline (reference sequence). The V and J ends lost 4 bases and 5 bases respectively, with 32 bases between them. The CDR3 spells CASSVRQARGSHMWGYGYTF. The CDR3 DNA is TGCGCCAGCAGTGTGAGGCAGGCCAGGGGCAGTCATATGTGGGGATATGGCTACACCTTC.

The DNA for the CDR3 is TGTGCTAGTGGTAAACAGGGAACCAAACTGAACACTGAAGCTTTCTTT. Residues: CASGKQGTKLNTEAFF. The chain carries TRBV12-5 and TRBJ1-1; D may be TRBD1 (6 bases). V was pared by 5 bases and J by 0 bases, with 16 bases between. This CDR3 has 16 residues. From germline, CDR1 is LGHNT and CDR2 FRNRAP. The whole variable domain, filled in from reference TRBV12-5 and TRBJ1-1, reads DARVTQTPRHKVTEMGQEVTMRCQPILGHNTVFWYRQTMMQGLELLAYFRNRAPLDDSGMPKDRFSAEMPDATLATLKIQPSEPRDSAVYFCASGKQGTKLNTEAFFGQGTRLTVV.

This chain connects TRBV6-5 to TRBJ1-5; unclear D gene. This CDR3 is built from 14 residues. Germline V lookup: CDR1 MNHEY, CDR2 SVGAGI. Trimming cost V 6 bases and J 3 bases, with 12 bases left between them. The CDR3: CASSQASYNQPQHF. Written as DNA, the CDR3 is TGTGCCAGCAGCCAGGCCAGTTACAATCAGCCCCAGCATTTT.

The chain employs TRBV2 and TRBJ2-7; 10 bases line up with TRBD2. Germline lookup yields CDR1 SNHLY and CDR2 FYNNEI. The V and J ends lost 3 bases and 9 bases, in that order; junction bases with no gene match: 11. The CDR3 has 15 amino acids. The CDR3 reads CASSELAGAPLPQYF. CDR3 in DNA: TGTGCCAGCAGTGAGCTAGCGGGGGCCCCGCTGCCGCAGTACTTC. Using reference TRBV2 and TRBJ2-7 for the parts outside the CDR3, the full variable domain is EPEVTQTPSHQVTQMGQEVILRCVPISNHLYFYWYRQILGQKVEFLVSFYNNEISEKSEIFDDQFSVERPDGSNFTLKIRSTKLEDSAMYFCASSELAGAPLPQYFGPGTRLTVT.

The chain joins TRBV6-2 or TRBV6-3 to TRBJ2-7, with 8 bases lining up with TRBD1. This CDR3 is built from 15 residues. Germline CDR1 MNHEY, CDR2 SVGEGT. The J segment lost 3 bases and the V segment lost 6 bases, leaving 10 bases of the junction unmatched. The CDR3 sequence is CASSPHTGGGYEQYF. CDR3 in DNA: TGTGCCAGCAGCCCCCATACAGGGGGTGGCTACGAGCAGTACTTC.